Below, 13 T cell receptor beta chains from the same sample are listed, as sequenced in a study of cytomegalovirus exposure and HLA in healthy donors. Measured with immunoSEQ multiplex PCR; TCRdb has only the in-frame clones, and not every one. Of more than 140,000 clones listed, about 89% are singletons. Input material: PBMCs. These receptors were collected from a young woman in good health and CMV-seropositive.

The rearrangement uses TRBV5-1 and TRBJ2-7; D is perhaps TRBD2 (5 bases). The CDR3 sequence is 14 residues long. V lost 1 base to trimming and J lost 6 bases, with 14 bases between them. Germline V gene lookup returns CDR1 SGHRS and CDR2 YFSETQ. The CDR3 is CASSLRYSEGEQYF. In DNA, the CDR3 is TGCGCCAGCAGCTTGAGGTACTCAGAGGGCGAGCAGTACTTC.

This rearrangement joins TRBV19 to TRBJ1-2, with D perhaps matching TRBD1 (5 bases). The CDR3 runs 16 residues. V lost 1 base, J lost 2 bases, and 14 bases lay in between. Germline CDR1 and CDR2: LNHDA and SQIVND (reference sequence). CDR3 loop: CASSIAAGIINYGYTF. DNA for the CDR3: TGTGCCAGTAGTATAGCGGCAGGGATCATAAACTATGGCTACACCTTC.

The CDR3 sequence: CASSLDRARVDEQYF. CDR3 bases: TGTGCCAGCAGCTTAGATCGGGCGAGGGTTGACGAGCAGTACTTC. The rearrangement links TRBV11-2 to TRBJ2-7; a possible D gene is TRBD2 (5 bases). Germline CDR1 is SGHAT and CDR2 is FQNNGV. With 0 bases removed from V and 5 bases from J, the gap between germline ends came to 14 bases. This CDR3 contains 15 residues.

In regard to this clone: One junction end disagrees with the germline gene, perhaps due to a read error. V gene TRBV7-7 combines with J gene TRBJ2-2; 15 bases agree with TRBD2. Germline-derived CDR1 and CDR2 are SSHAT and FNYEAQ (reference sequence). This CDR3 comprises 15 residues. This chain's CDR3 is CASSPGLAGGGELFF. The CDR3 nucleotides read TGTGCTAGCAGTCCGGGACTAGCGGGAGGCGGGGAGCTGTTTTTT. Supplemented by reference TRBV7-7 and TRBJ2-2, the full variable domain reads GAGVSQSPRYKVTKRGQDVTLRCDPISSHATLYWYQQALGQGPEFLTYFNYEAQPDKSGLPSDRFSAERPEGSISTLTIQRTEQRDSAMYRCASSPGLAGGGELFFGEGSRLTVL.

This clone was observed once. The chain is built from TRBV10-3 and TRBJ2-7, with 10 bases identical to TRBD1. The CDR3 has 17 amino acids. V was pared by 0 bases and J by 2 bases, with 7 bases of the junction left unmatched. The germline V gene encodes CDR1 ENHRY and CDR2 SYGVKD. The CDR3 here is CAISESGVGTGAYEQYF. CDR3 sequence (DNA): TGTGCCATCAGTGAGTCGGGGGTTGGGACAGGGGCCTACGAGCAGTACTTC.

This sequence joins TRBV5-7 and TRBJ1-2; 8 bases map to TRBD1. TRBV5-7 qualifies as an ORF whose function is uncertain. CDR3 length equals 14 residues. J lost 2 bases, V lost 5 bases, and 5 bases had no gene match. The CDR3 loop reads CASRVDRGNYGYTF. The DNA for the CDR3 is TGTGCCAGCAGGGTTGACAGGGGCAACTATGGCTACACCTTC.

The CDR3 nucleotides read TGTGCCTGGAGCGCCGCCGGGAGACAGCCCCAGCATTTT. This gives the protein CAWSAAGRQPQHF. This sequence joins TRBV30 and TRBJ1-5; D uncertain. Germline values: CDR1 GTSNPN, CDR2 SVGIG (reference sequence). Trimming removed 3 bases from V and 7 bases from J, with 13 bases in between. This CDR3 comprises 13 residues.

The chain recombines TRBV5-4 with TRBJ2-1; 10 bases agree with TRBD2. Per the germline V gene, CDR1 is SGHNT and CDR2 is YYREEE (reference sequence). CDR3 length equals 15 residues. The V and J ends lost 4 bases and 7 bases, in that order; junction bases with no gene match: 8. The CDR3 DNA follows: TGTGCCAGCAGCGCGGGGCAGCGGGAGGGAAATGAGCAGTTCTTC. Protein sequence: CASSAGQREGNEQFF. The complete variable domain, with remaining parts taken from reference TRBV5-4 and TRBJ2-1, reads ETGVTQSPTHLIKTRGQQVTLRCSSQSGHNTVSWYQQALGQGPQFIFQYYREEENGRGNFPPRFSGLQFPNYSSELNVNALELDDSALYLCASSAGQREGNEQFFGPGTRLTVL.

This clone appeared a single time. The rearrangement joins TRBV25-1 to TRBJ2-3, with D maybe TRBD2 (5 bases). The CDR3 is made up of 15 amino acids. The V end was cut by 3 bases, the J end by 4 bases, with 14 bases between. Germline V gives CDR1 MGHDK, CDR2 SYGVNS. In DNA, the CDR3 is TGTGCCAGCAGTGAGAGTGGGAGACGCCCAGATACGCAGTATTTT. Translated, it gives CASSESGRRPDTQYF.

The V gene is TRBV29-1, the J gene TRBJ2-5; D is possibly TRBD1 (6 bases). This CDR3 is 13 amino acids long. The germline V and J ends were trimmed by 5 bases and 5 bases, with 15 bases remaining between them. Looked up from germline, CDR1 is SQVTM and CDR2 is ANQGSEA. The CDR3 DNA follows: TGCAGCGTTTCGGGACATAACTTTGAGACCCAGTACTTC. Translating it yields CSVSGHNFETQYF.

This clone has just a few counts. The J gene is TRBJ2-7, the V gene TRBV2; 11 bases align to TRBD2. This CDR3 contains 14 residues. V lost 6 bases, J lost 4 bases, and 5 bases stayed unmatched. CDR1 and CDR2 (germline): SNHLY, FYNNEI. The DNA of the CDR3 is TGTGCCAGCAGAGTAGCGGGAGGGCCTTACGAGCAGTACTTC. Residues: CASRVAGGPYEQYF.

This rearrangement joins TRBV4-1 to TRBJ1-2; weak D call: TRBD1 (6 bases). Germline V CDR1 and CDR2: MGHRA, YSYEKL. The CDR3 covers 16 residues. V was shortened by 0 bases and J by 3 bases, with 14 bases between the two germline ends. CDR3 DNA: TGCGCCAGCAGCCAAGATGACACAGGGTCTTACTATGGCTACACCTTC. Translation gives CASSQDDTGSYYGYTF.

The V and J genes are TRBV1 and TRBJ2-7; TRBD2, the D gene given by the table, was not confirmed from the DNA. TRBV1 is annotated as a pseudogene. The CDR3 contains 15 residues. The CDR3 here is CTSSQAKLAGYEQYF. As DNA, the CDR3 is TGCACCAGCAGCCAGGCCAAACTAGCGGGATACGAGCAGTACTTC.